One and the same sample provided the 27 T cell receptor beta chains below, sequenced in a study of blood T cell repertoires in COVID-19. Data came from immunoSEQ multiplex PCR; TCRdb stores just in-frame clones and leaves some out. The table lists roughly 260,000 clones, 75% to 90% of them singletons. Sequences were obtained from PBMCs or T cells enriched from blood (not recorded which). The receptors stem from a young woman with acute COVID-19.

This clone was detected once. The CDR3 region is CASSLYGLAGGYNEQFF. Here the CDR3 DNA reads TGTGCCAGCAGCTTGTACGGACTAGCGGGGGGGTACAATGAGCAGTTCTTC. V usage is TRBV5-6 and J usage is TRBJ2-1; TRBD2 matches at 15 bases. Trimming removed 1 base from V and 4 bases from J; junction bases left unmatched: 3. Germline CDR1 SGHDT, CDR2 YYEEEE. This CDR3 region has 17 residues.

This sequence joins TRBV7-9 and TRBJ1-1; 9 positions agree with TRBD1. Germline assignment: CDR1 SEHNR and CDR2 FQNEAQ (reference sequence). The CDR3 has 15 residues. V gave up 6 bases and J gave up 1 base; unmatched junction bases: 6. CDR3 sequence reads: CASRPWTGENTEAFF. The CDR3 coding sequence is TGTGCCAGCAGACCTTGGACAGGGGAGAACACTGAAGCTTTCTTT.

The chain carries TRBV5-1 and TRBJ1-4; tentatively, D is TRBD1 (5 bases). Looked up from germline, CDR1 is SGHRS and CDR2 is YFSETQ. The CDR3 extends over 15 amino acids. V was pared by 0 bases and J by 2 bases, with 8 bases between. CDR3 bases: TGCGCCAGCAGCTTGGAGGGGTATACTAATGAAAAACTGTTTTTT. Translation gives CASSLEGYTNEKLFF. The full variable domain, its missing parts supplied by reference TRBV5-1 and TRBJ1-4, is KAGVTQTPRYLIKTRGQQVTLSCSPISGHRSVSWYQQTPGQGLQFLFEYFSETQRNKGNFPGRFSGRQFSNSRSEMNVSTLELGDSALYLCASSLEGYTNEKLFFGSGTQLSVL.

The chain couples TRBV9 to TRBJ1-6; D not certain. Germline V gene lookup returns CDR1 SGDLS and CDR2 YYNGEE. Trimming removed 3 bases at V and 9 bases at J, with 7 bases between. This CDR3 spans 12 amino acids. CDR3 coding DNA: TGTGCCAGCAGCGGACACTCTTCACCCCTCCACTTT. It specifies CASSGHSSPLHF.

The chain combines TRBV28 with TRBJ1-6, with 9 bases fitting TRBD1. Per the germline V gene, CDR1 is MDHEN and CDR2 is SYDVKM. The CDR3 is 15 residues long. The V gene end was trimmed by 8 bases and the J gene end by 5 bases; junction bases not matched to a gene: 7. CDR3 coding DNA: TGTGCCAGCTGCCGGGGGGACAGGGATAATTCACCCCTCCACTTT. It specifies CASCRGDRDNSPLHF.

This sequence joins TRBV6-2 or TRBV6-3 and TRBJ1-5; 10 bases map to TRBD1. V shed 4 bases and J 7 bases; nucleotides not matched to a gene: 7. The CDR3 covers 15 residues. Germline assignment: CDR1 MNHEY and CDR2 SVGEGT. CDR3 nucleotide sequence: TGTGCCAGCAGTTCCCCGACAGGGGGCGAACAGCCCCAGCATTTT. The encoded protein is CASSSPTGGEQPQHF.

The chain carries TRBV5-6 and TRBJ2-5; D is possibly TRBD2 (5 bases). V was pared by 2 bases and J by 1 base, with 6 bases between. The CDR3 extends over 13 amino acids. Germline assignment: CDR1 SGHDT and CDR2 YYEEEE. Written as DNA, the CDR3 is TGTGCCAGCAGCTTCGCGGGCCAAGAGACCCAGTACTTC. This gives the protein CASSFAGQETQYF.

The J gene is TRBJ2-5, the V gene TRBV5-8, with 7 bases that match TRBD1. CDR3 length: 14 amino acids. The germline V gene has CDR1 SGHTS and CDR2 YDEGEE. The junction had 4 bases not matched to a gene; V was cut back by 2 bases and J by 3 bases. CDR3 region: CASSLRGGKETQYF. The DNA for the CDR3 is TGTGCCAGCAGCTTACGAGGGGGCAAAGAGACCCAGTACTTC. Together with reference TRBV5-8 and TRBJ2-5, the CDR3 gives the full variable domain: EAGVTQSPTHLIKTRGQQATLRCSPISGHTSVYWYQQALGLGLQFLLWYDEGEERNRGNFPPRFSGRQFPNYSSELNVNALELEDSALYLCASSLRGGKETQYFGPGTRLLVL.

The genes are TRBV3-1 (or the pseudogene TRBV3-2) and TRBJ2-2, with 7 bases identical to TRBD2. Per the germline V gene, CDR1 is LGHDT and CDR2 is YNNKEL (reference sequence). The CDR3 loop spans 15 amino acids. The ends lost 0 bases at V and 8 bases at J; junction bases unmatched: 6. The CDR3, as DNA: TGTGCCAGCAGCCAAGATAGACTAGCTGCGGGGGAGCTGTTTTTT. Translating it yields CASSQDRLAAGELFF.

The V gene is TRBV11-2, the J gene TRBJ2-7; 7 nucleotides align to TRBD2. The trim removed 4 bases at V and 7 bases at J, leaving 7 bases unmatched. CDR3 length equals 13 residues. Germline V gene sequence: CDR1 SGHAT, CDR2 FQNNGV. This chain's CDR3 is CASSSGREREQYF. The DNA of the CDR3 is TGTGCCAGCAGCTCGGGGCGGGAGCGGGAGCAGTACTTC.

V is TRBV7-9 and J is TRBJ1-2, with TRBD1 matching over 7 bases. CDR1 is SEHNR, CDR2 FQNEAQ, per germline (reference sequence). The V segment lost 4 bases and the J segment 6 bases; nucleotides outside the gene matches: 8. CDR3 size: 14 residues. CDR3 region: CASSSQTGRDGYTF. As DNA, the CDR3 is TGTGCCAGCAGCTCCCAGACAGGGCGAGATGGCTACACCTTC.

V is TRBV10-3 and J is TRBJ2-5; weak D call: TRBD1 (7 bases). The CDR3 length is 12 residues. Germline assignment: CDR1 ENHRY and CDR2 SYGVKD. Trimming removed 10 bases at V and 3 bases at J, with 12 bases between. The CDR3: CATTGEEETQYF. The CDR3 DNA sequence: TGTGCCACCACAGGGGAGGAAGAGACCCAGTACTTC.

V is TRBV20-1 and J is TRBJ2-7; the D gene is possibly TRBD1 (5 bases). The CDR3 spans 13 residues. V was clipped by 3 bases and J by 2 bases, with 11 bases between them. CDR1 DFQATT and CDR2 SNEGSKA come from the germline V gene (reference sequence). CDR3 protein: CSASAGMAYEQYF. The DNA for the CDR3 is TGCAGTGCTAGTGCAGGGATGGCCTACGAGCAGTACTTC.

V gene TRBV2 combines with J gene TRBJ1-1, with D maybe TRBD1 (5 bases). The CDR3 sequence is 14 residues long. The germline CDR1 and CDR2 sequences are SNHLY and FYNNEI. V was cut by 6 bases and J by 1 base, with 12 bases left in between. For the CDR3, the DNA is TGTGCCAGCAGGACTGGGGGGGGGAACACTGAAGCTTTCTTT. This sequence encodes CASRTGGGNTEAFF.

The chain is built from TRBV6-1 and TRBJ2-5, with 8 bases identical to TRBD2. Germline-derived CDR1 and CDR2 are MNHNS and SASEGT. Trimming at V came to 1 base and at J to 4 bases, leaving 11 bases not matched to a gene. There are 17 residues in the CDR3. The CDR3: CASSEVTYGGARETQYF. The DNA for the CDR3 is TGTGCCAGCAGTGAAGTAACGTACGGGGGGGCCCGAGAGACCCAGTACTTC.

This chain joins TRBV18 and TRBJ2-6, with D perhaps TRBD2 (5 bases). The V gene lost 3 bases and the J gene lost 0 bases, with 12 bases spanning the gap. The CDR3 runs 17 residues. Germline CDR1 is KGHSH and CDR2 is LQKENI. CDR3: CASSPAVRGSGANVLTF. The CDR3, as DNA: TGTGCCAGCTCACCGGCAGTCCGGGGCTCTGGGGCCAACGTCCTGACTTTC.

V and J are TRBV6-5 and TRBJ1-5, with TRBD1 matching over 9 bases. Germline loops: CDR1 MNHEY, CDR2 SVGAGI. The ends lost 6 bases at V and 6 bases at J; junction bases unmatched: 3. The CDR3 consists of 13 residues. The CDR3, as DNA: TGTGCCAGCAGAGGGACAGGGATTCAGCCCCAGCATTTT. This gives the protein CASRGTGIQPQHF.

Written as DNA, the CDR3 is TGTGCCATCAGTGAGTCGAGGCGGGAGAATCAGCCCCAGCATTTT. Residues: CAISESRRENQPQHF. This chain connects TRBV10-3 to TRBJ1-5; no firm D call. The CDR3 is made up of 15 amino acids. In germline, CDR1 is ENHRY, CDR2 SYGVKD. V lost 0 bases, J lost 4 bases, and 10 bases lay in between.

The chain carries TRBV6-5 and TRBJ2-3; a possible D gene is TRBD2 (5 bases). Germline V gene lookup returns CDR1 MNHEY and CDR2 SVGAGI. CDR3 size: 13 residues. Trimming stripped 8 bases from V and 3 bases from J, with 12 bases between. The CDR3 DNA reads as TGTGCCAGCGGAGGTATTGGGACAGATACGCAGTATTTT. Its translation: CASGGIGTDTQYF.

The chain couples TRBV7-2 to TRBJ2-1; 8 nucleotides agree with TRBD1. After removal of 6 bases from V and 2 bases from J, the junction contained 6 bases not matched to a gene. This CDR3 spans 15 amino acids. In germline, CDR1 is SGHTA, CDR2 FQGNSA. In DNA form, the CDR3 reads TGTGCCAGCAGGTACGGACAGGGAACCTACAATGAGCAGTTCTTC. Encoded protein: CASRYGQGTYNEQFF.

The chain uses TRBV5-1 and TRBJ2-2; TRBD1 matches at 11 bases. The germline gives CDR1 SGHRS, CDR2 YFSETQ. The CDR3 length is 16 residues. V lost 4 bases, J lost 7 bases, and 9 bases stayed unmatched. The CDR3 loop is CASSIGQGASFGELFF. The CDR3, as DNA: TGCGCCAGCAGCATTGGACAGGGGGCGAGTTTCGGGGAGCTGTTTTTT.

The chain has TRBV19 and TRBJ2-7; D is possibly TRBD1 (6 bases). V lost 4 bases and J 2 bases, leaving 15 bases between the germline ends. CDR3 length: 15 amino acids. CDR1 and CDR2 from the germline V gene are LNHDA and SQIVND (reference sequence). CDR3: CASSSTQGSPYEQYF. DNA of the CDR3: TGTGCCAGTAGTAGCACACAGGGATCCCCCTACGAGCAGTACTTC.

This clone was detected once. The chain combines TRBV5-1 with TRBJ2-7; 9 positions match TRBD1. CDR3 length: 15 residues. From germline, CDR1 is SGHRS and CDR2 YFSETQ. J gave up 5 bases and V 4 bases, and 10 bases lay outside the gene matches. This CDR3 reads CASSTDPGTGNEQYF. Written as DNA, the CDR3 is TGCGCCAGCAGCACGGACCCCGGGACAGGGAACGAGCAGTACTTC. Using reference TRBV5-1 and TRBJ2-7 for the parts outside the CDR3, the full variable domain is KAGVTQTPRYLIKTRGQQVTLSCSPISGHRSVSWYQQTPGQGLQFLFEYFSETQRNKGNFPGRFSGRQFSNSRSEMNVSTLELGDSALYLCASSTDPGTGNEQYFGPGTRLTVT.

The chain couples TRBV6-5 to TRBJ2-5; a weak D match, TRBD1 (6 bases). Germline lookup yields CDR1 MNHEY and CDR2 SVGAGI. V gave up 5 bases and J gave up 5 bases, with 12 bases separating them. The CDR3 sequence is 13 residues long. The CDR3 is CASSPGEGETQYF. CDR3 nucleotides: TGTGCCAGCAGTCCAGGGGAAGGGGAGACCCAGTACTTC.

For this clone: Other DNA sequences from this sample encode an identical CDR3 as well. The rearrangement links TRBV3-1 (or the pseudogene TRBV3-2) to TRBJ2-3, with 11 bases lining up with TRBD2. V dropped 4 bases and J dropped 2; count of bases not matched to a gene: 5. The CDR3 covers 16 residues. Germline CDR1 LGHDT, CDR2 YNNKEL (reference sequence). The CDR3 region is CASSPLAGGHTDTQYF. The CDR3 DNA reads TGTGCCAGCAGCCCTCTAGCGGGGGGCCACACAGATACGCAGTATTTT.

The chain couples TRBV6-2 or TRBV6-3 to TRBJ1-4; D is possibly TRBD1 (6 bases). This CDR3 spans 15 amino acids. The germline V and J ends were trimmed by 5 bases and 5 bases, with 15 bases remaining between them. Germline assignment: CDR1 MNHEY and CDR2 SVGEGT. As DNA, the CDR3 is TGTGCCAGCAGTCCCGGACAGACTCTAAATGAAAAACTGTTTTTT. This codes for CASSPGQTLNEKLFF.

This rearrangement joins TRBV5-1 to TRBJ2-7, with 11 positions matching TRBD2. The CDR3 is 17 amino acids. CDR1 SGHRS and CDR2 YFSETQ come from the germline V gene. V lost 0 bases, J lost 7 bases, and 12 bases stayed unmatched. CDR3 in DNA: TGCGCCAGCAGCTTGGACTCGCTTAGCGGGAGGGCGGGTGAGCAGTACTTC. Encoded protein: CASSLDSLSGRAGEQYF.